This TCR beta chain was sequenced during a study of CD8 T cells in Susac syndrome. The CDR3 is 18 amino acids. Germline lookup yields CDR1 SGHTA and CDR2 FQGNSA. Trimming took off 5 bases at V and 0 bases at J, with 17 bases between the two ends. Roughly 0.5 to 1 ug RNA was reverse transcribed with random hexamers. TCRdb reanalysed the immunoSEQ multiplex PCR reads using MiXCR and keeps one entry per CDR3 protein. The table includes a few hundred thousand distinct CDR3 sequences, roughly 94% detected once. The sequencing sample was made of CD4+ T cells from PBMCs. The TCR sequence derives from a human donor with multiple sclerosis. This chain links TRBV7-2 with TRBJ2-6, with D perhaps matching TRBD1 (6 bases). CDR3 amino acids: CASSPRAGASSGANVLTF. As DNA, the CDR3 is TGTGCCAGCAGCCCCAGGGCAGGGGCTAGCTCTGGGGCCAACGTCCTGACTTTC.